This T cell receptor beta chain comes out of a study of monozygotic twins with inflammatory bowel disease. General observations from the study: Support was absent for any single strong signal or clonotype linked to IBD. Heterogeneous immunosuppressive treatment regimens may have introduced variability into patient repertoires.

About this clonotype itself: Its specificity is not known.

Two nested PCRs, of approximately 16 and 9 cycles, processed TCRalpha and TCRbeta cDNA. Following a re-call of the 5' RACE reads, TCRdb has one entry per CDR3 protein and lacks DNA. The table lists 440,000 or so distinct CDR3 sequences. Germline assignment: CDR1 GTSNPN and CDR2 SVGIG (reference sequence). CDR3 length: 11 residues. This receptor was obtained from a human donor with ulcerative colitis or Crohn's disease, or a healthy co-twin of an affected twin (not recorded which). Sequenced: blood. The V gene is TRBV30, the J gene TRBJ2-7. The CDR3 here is CAWSDSYEQYF.